These 32 T cell receptor beta chains came from one sample sequenced in a study of cytomegalovirus exposure and HLA in healthy donors. Clones were sequenced by immunoSEQ multiplex PCR, and TCRdb holds only the in-frame ones, with some missing. This table has approximately 100,000 clones, about 87% appearing once. The sequenced sample was PBMCs. The receptors originated from a woman aged 18-35 years in good health and CMV-seropositive.

V and J are TRBV4-1 and TRBJ2-5; the D gene is possibly TRBD2 (5 bases). The CDR3 has 16 amino acids. In germline, CDR1 is MGHRA, CDR2 YSYEKL. V was trimmed by 2 bases and J by 5 bases, leaving 18 bases between them. CDR3 in DNA: TGCGCCAGCAGCCAAAAAAGGGTGCTAGCTCCGGAGACCCAGTACTTC. It is translated as CASSQKRVLAPETQYF.

The CDR3 DNA sequence: TGTGCCAGCAGGACAGGGGGAAATTCAATCGATGGCTACACCTTC. Translated, it gives CASRTGGNSIDGYTF. The rearrangement uses TRBV6-5 and TRBJ1-2, with TRBD1 matching 9 bases. Germline CDR1 and CDR2: MNHEY and SVGAGI. V was clipped by 6 bases and J by 6 bases; unmatched bases: 11. The CDR3 sequence is 15 residues long.

The CDR3 sequence: CASIGVTEAFF. CDR3 nucleotide sequence: TGTGCCAGTATAGGGGTCACTGAAGCTTTCTTT. The V and J genes are TRBV19 and TRBJ1-1; D may be TRBD1 (5 bases). V lost 7 bases, J lost 4 bases, and 7 bases lay in between. The CDR3 sequence is 11 residues long. Germline V lookup: CDR1 LNHDA, CDR2 SQIVND (reference sequence).

This clone was recorded a few times. This chain joins TRBV19 and TRBJ2-7; 8 bases agree with TRBD1. Trimming removed 8 bases from V and 3 bases from J; junction bases left unmatched: 9. The CDR3 is made up of 14 amino acids. Germline V CDR1 and CDR2: LNHDA, SQIVND (reference sequence). The CDR3 loop is CASGDRDRIYEQYF. CDR3 in DNA: TGTGCCAGTGGGGACCGGGACAGGATCTACGAGCAGTACTTC.

The CDR3 reads CATSRDRQGDEKLFF. Here the CDR3 DNA reads TGTGCCACCAGCAGAGATCGACAGGGGGATGAAAAACTGTTTTTT. The genes are TRBV15 and TRBJ1-4; 9 bases fit TRBD1. The CDR3 spans 15 residues. CDR1 and CDR2 (germline): LNHNV, YYDKDF (reference sequence). The V segment lost 0 bases and the J segment 6 bases; nucleotides outside the gene matches: 2.

This chain connects TRBV28 to TRBJ2-2; 7 bases map to TRBD2. V shed 6 bases and J 4 bases; nucleotides not matched to a gene: 8. There are 15 residues in the CDR3. Germline V gene sequence: CDR1 MDHEN, CDR2 SYDVKM. CDR3: CASRTPRGFTGELFF. For the CDR3, the DNA is TGTGCCAGCAGGACCCCGCGGGGGTTCACCGGGGAGCTGTTTTTT.

The gene calls are TRBV9 and TRBJ2-5, with D possibly matching TRBD1 (5 bases). The ends were cut back, 0 bases at V and 4 bases at J, with 7 bases in the middle. This CDR3 comprises 13 residues. The germline gives CDR1 SGDLS, CDR2 YYNGEE. The chain's CDR3 is CASSVGGRETQYF. The CDR3, as DNA: TGTGCCAGCAGCGTAGGGGGCCGAGAGACCCAGTACTTC.

This clone showed up just once. This chain links TRBV5-4 with TRBJ1-4; no clear D gene. The V gene's germline CDR1 is SGHNT and CDR2 YYREEE (reference sequence). This CDR3 has 15 residues. Trimming removed 0 bases at V and 7 bases at J, with 13 bases between. The CDR3 coding sequence is TGTGCCAGCAGCTTGGGTGCGGCTTCGGGTGAAAAACTGTTTTTT. Protein sequence: CASSLGAASGEKLFF.

The CDR3 nucleotides read TGTGCCAGCAGCCAAAAAACAGACCTATCCTATAATTCACCCCTCCACTTT. This gives the protein CASSQKTDLSYNSPLHF. V usage is TRBV28 and J usage is TRBJ1-6; D gene ambiguous. Germline V gene data show CDR1 as MDHEN and CDR2 as SYDVKM. Trimming removed 6 bases at V and 1 base at J, with 16 bases between. The CDR3 sequence is 17 residues long.

V and J are TRBV21-1 and TRBJ2-7; TRBD1, the D gene given by the table, was not confirmed from the DNA. TRBV21-1 is an annotated pseudogene. This CDR3 is built from 17 residues. The CDR3 protein is CASSKVGRTGQTYEQYV. In DNA, the CDR3 is TGTGCCAGCAGCAAAGTAGGCCGGACAGGACAAACCTACGAGCAGTACGTC.

This chain connects TRBV21-1 to TRBJ2-2; TRBD1, the table's D call, was not compared with the DNA. TRBV21-1 counts as a pseudogene. The CDR3 extends over 14 amino acids. The CDR3 sequence: CASSNRGNTGELFF. CDR3 nucleotides: TGTGCCAGCAGCAACAGGGGGAACACCGGGGAGCTGTTTTTT.

For the CDR3, the DNA is TGTGCCAGCAGTGAATCTGGGGCGATAGGTGAAAAACTGTTTTTT. Encoded protein: CASSESGAIGEKLFF. The chain links TRBV25-1 to TRBJ1-4; perhaps TRBD1 as D (5 bases). The length of the CDR3 is 15 residues. Germline V CDR1 and CDR2: MGHDK, SYGVNS. The germline V and J ends were trimmed by 1 base and 7 bases, with 13 bases remaining between them.

This chain connects TRBV7-2 to TRBJ2-5; the D gene is possibly TRBD2 (5 bases). Trimming pared 1 base from V and 4 bases from J, leaving 7 bases between. In germline, CDR1 is SGHTA, CDR2 FQGNSA. The CDR3 has 13 residues. The CDR3 bases are TGTGCCAGCAGCTTAGGGACTCGAGAGACCCAGTACTTC. It codes for CASSLGTRETQYF.

V and J are TRBV6-5 and TRBJ2-5, with 12 bases that match TRBD2. The germline gives CDR1 MNHEY, CDR2 SVGAGI. Trimming removed 5 bases from V and 5 bases from J; junction bases left unmatched: 6. This CDR3 is built from 15 residues. CDR3 loop: CASSKSGTSGETQYF. The CDR3 nucleotides are TGTGCCAGCAGTAAATCCGGGACTAGCGGGGAGACCCAGTACTTC.

V is TRBV4-3 and J is TRBJ1-5, with D perhaps TRBD1 (5 bases). The CDR3 consists of 15 residues. The V end was cut by 4 bases, the J end by 7 bases, with 17 bases between. CDR1 LGHNA and CDR2 YSLEER come from the germline V gene. In nucleotides, the CDR3 is TGCGCCAGCAGCCGGACGGCCAGGGAGGGACAGCCCCAGCATTTT. Translation gives CASSRTAREGQPQHF.

The chain has TRBV5-4 and TRBJ2-7; possibly TRBD1 for D (6 bases). CDR1 SGHNT and CDR2 YYREEE come from the germline V gene (reference sequence). The CDR3 covers 15 residues. Trimming left V 0 bases short and J 0 bases short, with 10 bases between. The CDR3 is CASSLGTAISYEQYV. Written as DNA, the CDR3 is TGTGCCAGCAGCTTGGGGACAGCCATCTCCTACGAGCAGTACGTC.

The chain employs TRBV10-3 and TRBJ2-6, with TRBD1 matching 8 bases. The CDR3 spans 19 residues. J lost 0 bases, V lost 0 bases, and 7 bases had no gene match. Germline lookup yields CDR1 ENHRY and CDR2 SYGVKD. The CDR3 loop reads CAISESGTGRSSGANVLTF. Here the CDR3 DNA reads TGTGCCATCAGTGAGTCGGGGACAGGAAGAAGCTCTGGGGCCAACGTCCTGACTTTC.

This chain connects TRBV5-1 to TRBJ2-1; TRBD1 aligns across 7 bases. Germline CDR1 SGHRS, CDR2 YFSETQ. With V trimmed by 6 bases and J by 4 bases, 10 bases remained unmatched. The CDR3 runs to 15 residues. The CDR3 loop reads CASMIRTGLYNEQFF. The DNA for the CDR3 is TGCGCCAGCATGATCCGGACAGGTCTGTACAATGAGCAGTTCTTC. Full variable domain (missing parts from reference TRBV5-1 and TRBJ2-1): KAGVTQTPRYLIKTRGQQVTLSCSPISGHRSVSWYQQTPGQGLQFLFEYFSETQRNKGNFPGRFSGRQFSNSRSEMNVSTLELGDSALYLCASMIRTGLYNEQFFGPGTRLTVL.

The DNA for the CDR3 is TGTGCCATCAGCCTAGCGGGGGTCAGCACAGATACGCAGTATTTT. Protein product: CAISLAGVSTDTQYF. The chain combines TRBV10-3 with TRBJ2-3; 10 bases map to TRBD2. Germline assignment: CDR1 ENHRY and CDR2 SYGVKD. The J segment lost 0 bases and the V segment lost 6 bases, leaving 3 bases of the junction unmatched. This CDR3 region has 15 residues.

This chain joins TRBV5-1 and TRBJ2-7; 9 bases are a match to TRBD1. The CDR3 contains 16 residues. V dropped 4 bases and J dropped 2; count of bases not matched to a gene: 10. Germline CDR1 SGHRS, CDR2 YFSETQ. CDR3: CASSPGQGGAPYEQYV. CDR3 in DNA: TGCGCCAGCAGCCCGGGACAGGGAGGGGCCCCCTACGAGCAGTACGTC.

The gene calls are TRBV5-6 and TRBJ2-7; 10 bases agree with TRBD1. Trimming took 4 bases from V and 2 from J; bases not matched to a gene: 6. This CDR3 has 15 amino acids. Germline CDR1 reads SGHDT; CDR2 reads YYEEEE. Here the CDR3 reads CASSRATGGPYEQYF. The CDR3 region has the DNA TGTGCCAGCAGCCGCGCGACAGGGGGCCCCTACGAGCAGTACTTC.

The sample holds a few counts of this clone. V usage is TRBV18 and J usage is TRBJ2-7; D might be TRBD1 (5 bases). The CDR3 is 14 residues long. Germline V gene data show CDR1 as KGHSH and CDR2 as LQKENI. Trimming left V 2 bases short and J 3 bases short, with 11 bases between. CDR3 bases: TGTGCCAGCTCACCAAGGCAGGGTGTCTACGAGCAGTACTTC. Translation: CASSPRQGVYEQYF.

V and J are TRBV29-1 and TRBJ1-1; a weak D match, TRBD1 (5 bases). V was pared by 7 bases and J by 0 bases, with 6 bases between. Per the germline V gene, CDR1 is SQVTM and CDR2 is ANQGSEA. This CDR3 spans 11 amino acids. CDR3 loop: CSATVNTEAFF. CDR3 bases: TGCAGCGCGACAGTGAACACTGAAGCTTTCTTT.

This chain joins TRBV9 and TRBJ2-1; tentative D call: TRBD2 (5 bases). CDR1 is SGDLS, CDR2 YYNGEE, per germline. Trimming took off 0 bases at V and 0 bases at J, with 10 bases between the two ends. This CDR3 region has 16 residues. The CDR3 DNA reads TGTGCCAGCAGCGTAGATGTGGGGAGCTCCTACAATGAGCAGTTCTTC. This encodes CASSVDVGSSYNEQFF.

In this sample, this clone turned up many times. The J gene is TRBJ1-2, the V gene TRBV28; 8 nucleotides match TRBD1. The CDR3 is 14 residues long. Germline loops: CDR1 MDHEN, CDR2 SYDVKM. Losses at the gene ends were 7 bases for V and 4 bases for J; bases not matched to a gene: 8. CDR3 nucleotide sequence: TGTGCCAGCACTACAGGGGGGTTTGGCTATGGCTACACCTTC. Translation: CASTTGGFGYGYTF.

V and J are TRBV5-6 and TRBJ2-2; D not resolved. The CDR3 totals 18 residues. Germline values: CDR1 SGHDT, CDR2 YYEEEE. The V end was cut by 0 bases, the J end by 4 bases, with 19 bases between. The CDR3: CASSLEAPVMRSTGELFF. The CDR3 DNA sequence: TGTGCCAGCAGCTTGGAGGCTCCAGTCATGAGGTCCACCGGGGAGCTGTTTTTT.

This rearrangement joins TRBV20-1 to TRBJ1-4; perhaps TRBD1 as D (5 bases). The germline gives CDR1 DFQATT, CDR2 SNEGSKA (reference sequence). Trimming stripped 4 bases from V and 6 bases from J, with 6 bases between. This CDR3 contains 11 residues. The CDR3: CSATGDEKLFF. CDR3 bases: TGCAGTGCTACGGGGGATGAAAAACTGTTTTTT.

The V and J genes are TRBV11-2 and TRBJ2-7; the D gene is possibly TRBD1 (6 bases). Germline assignment: CDR1 SGHAT and CDR2 FQNNGV. The CDR3 loop spans 13 amino acids. The V and J ends lost 5 bases and 3 bases respectively, with 11 bases between them. The CDR3 loop reads CASSVSDSYEQYF. In DNA form, the CDR3 reads TGTGCCAGCAGCGTCTCGGACAGCTACGAGCAGTACTTC.

The chain is built from TRBV7-9 and TRBJ1-6, with D maybe TRBD1 (6 bases). Germline V CDR1 and CDR2: SEHNR, FQNEAQ (reference sequence). The CDR3 length is 15 residues. V shed 1 base and J shed 7 bases, with 11 bases lying between them. The CDR3 DNA reads as TGTGCCAGCAGCTTAGTTGCAGGGGCGAATTCACCCCTCCACTTT. Protein: CASSLVAGANSPLHF.

The CDR3 DNA reads as TGTGCCAGCAGTGACAGCGACAATCAGCCCCAGCATTTT. It encodes CASSDSDNQPQHF. J is TRBJ1-5 and V is TRBV2; no reliable D call. Deletions cut 3 bases from V and 3 bases from J, with 6 bases between. The length of the CDR3 is 13 residues. Germline loops: CDR1 SNHLY, CDR2 FYNNEI.

This chain uses TRBV28 with TRBJ1-4; D not resolved. This CDR3 has 16 residues. With 7 bases removed from V and 0 bases from J, the gap between germline ends came to 15 bases. Germline V gene data show CDR1 as MDHEN and CDR2 as SYDVKM. DNA for the CDR3: TGTGCCAGCACCTCAAGAGTTTTTGCAACTAATGAAAAACTGTTTTTT. It is translated as CASTSRVFATNEKLFF.

The chain links TRBV14 to TRBJ1-1; D unresolved. The V gene's germline CDR1 is SGHDN and CDR2 FVKESK. V was trimmed by 4 bases and J by 0 bases, leaving 6 bases between them. The CDR3 extends over 13 amino acids. The CDR3 reads CASSRSMNTEAFF. In DNA form, the CDR3 reads TGTGCCAGCAGCCGATCTATGAACACTGAAGCTTTCTTT.